The 27 T cell receptor beta chains below come from one sample, sequenced in a study of cytomegalovirus exposure and HLA in healthy donors. PCR used 60 Vbeta primers and 13 Jbeta primers. Profiled with immunoSEQ multiplex PCR; TCRdb holds only in-frame clones, not every one. There are about 200,000 clones in the sample; roughly 74% occur only once, and 11% to 15% lies in the top ten. The sequencing sample was made of PBMCs. Receptors originate from a woman in her twenties or thirties in good health and CMV-seropositive.

The rearrangement uses TRBV30 and TRBJ2-2; TRBD2 is a possible D gene (6 bases). The V gene lost 4 bases and the J gene lost 6 bases, with 21 bases spanning the gap. CDR1 is GTSNPN and CDR2 is SVGIG in the germline V gene (reference sequence). The CDR3 sequence is 16 residues long. For the CDR3, the DNA is TGTGCCTGGAATTTGGAGGGCGCTTCGGGTCCCGGGGAGCTGTTTTTT. Residues: CAWNLEGASGPGELFF.

The V call is TRBV7-8, the J call TRBJ2-1, with 11 bases matching TRBD2. With 6 bases clipped from V and 2 bases from J, the junction kept 6 bases outside the gene matches. In germline, CDR1 is SGHVS, CDR2 FQNEAQ. This CDR3 is 16 amino acids long. DNA for the CDR3: TGTGCCAGCAGACCCACTAGCGGGAGCCCCTACAATGAGCAGTTCTTC. Translating gives CASRPTSGSPYNEQFF. Complete variable domain (other parts from reference TRBV7-8 and TRBJ2-1): GAGVSQSPRYKVAKRGQDVALRCDPISGHVSLFWYQQALGQGPEFLTYFQNEAQLDKSGLPSDRFFAERPEGSVSTLKIQRTQQEDSAVYLCASRPTSGSPYNEQFFGPGTRLTVL.

In DNA, the CDR3 is TGTGCCGGGACGGAGGACGGGGGACTCACCTATGGCTACACCTTC. Protein product: CAGTEDGGLTYGYTF. This chain joins TRBV30 and TRBJ1-2; the D gene is possibly TRBD1 (5 bases). The ends were cut back, 8 bases at V and 4 bases at J, with 23 bases in the middle. CDR3 length equals 15 residues. Germline V gene lookup returns CDR1 GTSNPN and CDR2 SVGIG (reference sequence).

CDR3 in DNA: TGCGCCAGCAGCCAATCCAGGAGGACAGGGTCCTACGAGCAGTACTTC. It encodes CASSQSRRTGSYEQYF. The J gene is TRBJ2-7, the V gene TRBV4-1; TRBD1 agrees at 8 bases. Germline CDR1 is MGHRA and CDR2 is YSYEKL. The junction had 7 bases not matched to a gene; V was cut back by 2 bases and J by 1 base. The CDR3 spans 16 residues.

This chain uses TRBV27 with TRBJ1-1, with TRBD1 matching 8 bases. CDR1 is MNHEY and CDR2 is SMNVEV in the germline V gene (reference sequence). The CDR3 length is 14 residues. The V gene end was trimmed by 7 bases and the J gene end by 4 bases; junction bases not matched to a gene: 8. For the CDR3, the DNA is TGTGCCAGCATTCGGACAGGGTTGGGCACTGAAGCTTTCTTT. Protein product: CASIRTGLGTEAFF.

This chain joins TRBV5-1 and TRBJ2-1; D is possibly TRBD2 (7 bases). This CDR3 has 16 amino acids. The germline V gene encodes CDR1 SGHRS and CDR2 YFSETQ. Trimming took off 0 bases at V and 4 bases at J, with 14 bases between the two ends. The CDR3 region is CASSLEGGAGYNEQFF. The CDR3 DNA sequence: TGCGCCAGCAGCTTGGAAGGGGGGGCGGGGTACAATGAGCAGTTCTTC.

This chain uses TRBV19 with TRBJ2-7; 7 bases line up with TRBD1. The CDR3 is made up of 14 amino acids. Germline V gene lookup returns CDR1 LNHDA and CDR2 SQIVND (reference sequence). After removal of 5 bases from V and 3 bases from J, the junction contained 7 bases not matched to a gene. The CDR3 sequence: CASSDPRDSYEQYF. The CDR3 DNA follows: TGTGCCAGTAGTGACCCTCGGGACAGCTACGAGCAGTACTTC.

This clone was seen a few times. The identical CDR3 is also encoded by other nucleotide sequences in the sample. The chain is built from TRBV2 and TRBJ2-5; 7 bases match TRBD2. Germline CDR1 and CDR2: SNHLY and FYNNEI. The J segment lost 4 bases and the V segment lost 6 bases, leaving 2 bases of the junction unmatched. The CDR3 length is 12 residues. The CDR3 protein is CASSGEGETQYF. In DNA form, the CDR3 reads TGTGCCAGCAGCGGGGAGGGAGAGACCCAGTACTTC.

The rearrangement joins TRBV19 to TRBJ2-1; D ambiguous. Germline CDR1 LNHDA, CDR2 SQIVND (reference sequence). With 6 bases removed from V and 10 bases from J, the gap between germline ends came to 13 bases. The CDR3 is 12 amino acids. CDR3 in amino acids: CASSDLVGEQFF. The CDR3 nucleotides are TGTGCCAGTAGCGACCTAGTCGGCGAGCAGTTCTTC.

This clone was counted a few times. The CDR3 DNA sequence: TGTGCCAGCAGCTTGGAGGGGGAGCCGAACACCGGGGAGCTGTTTTTT. Translated: CASSLEGEPNTGELFF. This chain connects TRBV5-5 to TRBJ2-2, with D possibly being TRBD1 (6 bases). Looked up from germline, CDR1 is SGHKS and CDR2 is YYEKEE (reference sequence). The CDR3 totals 16 residues. V lost 0 bases to trimming and J lost 0 bases, with 9 bases between them.

V usage is TRBV5-5 and J usage is TRBJ2-4, with D perhaps TRBD2 (7 bases). From germline, CDR1 is SGHKS and CDR2 YYEKEE (reference sequence). This CDR3 is 17 amino acids long. V was cut by 0 bases and J by 0 bases, with 13 bases left in between. CDR3 protein: CASSLEGGSLAKNIQYF. CDR3 in DNA: TGTGCCAGCAGCTTGGAGGGGGGGTCCCTAGCCAAAAACATTCAGTACTTC. Using reference TRBV5-5 and TRBJ2-4 for the parts outside the CDR3, the full variable domain is DAGVTQSPTHLIKTRGQQVTLRCSPISGHKSVSWYQQVLGQGPQFIFQYYEKEERGRGNFPDRFSARQFPNYSSELNVNALLLGDSALYLCASSLEGGSLAKNIQYFGAGTRLSVL.

The gene calls are TRBV7-3 and TRBJ2-3; TRBD2 matches at 13 bases. The junction had 0 bases not matched to a gene; V was cut back by 2 bases and J by 1 base. The germline gives CDR1 SGHTA, CDR2 FQGTGA. This CDR3 is built from 16 residues. CDR3 nucleotide sequence: TGTGCCAGCAGCTTAGGGACTAGCGGGGGCACAGATACGCAGTATTTT. Its translation is CASSLGTSGGTDTQYF.

The rearrangement uses TRBV27 and TRBJ2-7; 8 bases agree with TRBD2. J gave up 9 bases and V 2 bases, and 9 bases lay outside the gene matches. Germline lookup yields CDR1 MNHEY and CDR2 SMNVEV (reference sequence). The CDR3 covers 14 residues. DNA for the CDR3: TGTGCCAGCAGTTTAGGGCGGGGGGTTAGTGGGCAGTACTTC. Protein: CASSLGRGVSGQYF.

This chain uses TRBV30 with TRBJ2-7; 7 bases are a match to TRBD1. Germline CDR1 is GTSNPN and CDR2 is SVGIG (reference sequence). J gave up 2 bases and V 3 bases, and 10 bases lay outside the gene matches. The CDR3 consists of 15 residues. This CDR3 reads CAWRTHRDSPYEQYF. The CDR3 DNA reads as TGTGCCTGGAGGACCCATCGGGACAGTCCCTACGAGCAGTACTTC.

V gene TRBV13 combines with J gene TRBJ2-4; 7 nucleotides align to TRBD2. Germline lookup yields CDR1 PRHDT and CDR2 FYEKMQ (reference sequence). With 4 bases clipped from V and 1 base from J, the junction kept 10 bases outside the gene matches. The CDR3 runs to 17 residues. The CDR3 region is CASSSWKRGGAKNIQYF. CDR3 bases: TGTGCCAGCAGCTCTTGGAAGCGGGGAGGGGCCAAAAACATTCAGTACTTC.

This clone was picked up one time. The rearrangement uses TRBV6-8 and TRBJ2-7; 8 nucleotides align to TRBD1. The V gene's germline CDR1 is MNHGY and CDR2 SAAAGT. This CDR3 spans 14 amino acids. The V segment lost 4 bases and the J segment 5 bases; nucleotides outside the gene matches: 7. This CDR3 reads CASSSPRQGNEQYF. The DNA of the CDR3 is TGTGCCAGCAGTTCCCCCCGACAGGGGAACGAGCAGTACTTC.

This clone was seen once. The rearrangement joins TRBV4-1 to TRBJ1-2; tentatively, D is TRBD1 (5 bases). V lost 2 bases and J lost 4, with 14 bases in between. CDR3 length: 15 residues. The germline gives CDR1 MGHRA, CDR2 YSYEKL. CDR3 nucleotides: TGCGCCAGCAGCCAACCGCGGACAAAGACCTATGGCTACACCTTC. Amino acids: CASSQPRTKTYGYTF.

The chain carries TRBV7-9 and TRBJ2-7, with a weak D call TRBD1 (6 bases). This CDR3 has 17 amino acids. Trimming stripped 5 bases from V and 3 bases from J, with 23 bases between. Germline loops: CDR1 SEHNR, CDR2 FQNEAQ (reference sequence). DNA for the CDR3: TGTGCCAGCAGCGCCCGGGACACCTCCCCCCGGCGCTACGAGCAGTACTTC. Translating it yields CASSARDTSPRRYEQYF. Together with reference TRBV7-9 and TRBJ2-7, the CDR3 gives the full variable domain: DTGVSQNPRHKITKRGQNVTFRCDPISEHNRLYWYRQTLGQGPEFLTYFQNEAQLEKSRLLSDRFSAERPKGSFSTLEIQRTEQGDSAMYLCASSARDTSPRRYEQYFGPGTRLTVT.

This chain links TRBV2 with TRBJ2-5; 14 nucleotides line up with TRBD2. Germline CDR1 is SNHLY and CDR2 is FYNNEI. The CDR3 length is 14 residues. V was pared by 4 bases and J by 7 bases, with 2 bases of the junction left unmatched. CDR3 DNA: TGTGCCAGCAGTGGGACTAGCGGGGGGTTGACCCAGTACTTC. Translation: CASSGTSGGLTQYF.

The chain links TRBV4-1 to TRBJ1-4; possibly TRBD1 for D (6 bases). The CDR3 sequence is 16 residues long. Germline V gene sequence: CDR1 MGHRA, CDR2 YSYEKL. V gave up 0 bases and J gave up 5 bases, with 13 bases separating them. The CDR3 protein is CASSQEVTGLNEKLFF. The CDR3 DNA reads TGCGCCAGCAGCCAAGAGGTTACAGGGCTCAATGAAAAACTGTTTTTT.

The chain carries TRBV7-3 and TRBJ1-5; D is perhaps TRBD1 (6 bases). The CDR3 is 18 amino acids. Germline CDR1 is SGHTA and CDR2 is FQGTGA. Trimming removed 0 bases at V and 4 bases at J, with 19 bases between. In nucleotides, the CDR3 is TGTGCCAGCAGCTTAACGCCTCGGGGGGGGCCCTCGAATCAGCCCCAGCATTTT. Protein sequence: CASSLTPRGGPSNQPQHF.

The chain is built from TRBV30 and TRBJ1-2, with a possible D match to TRBD1 (6 bases). In germline, CDR1 is GTSNPN, CDR2 SVGIG (reference sequence). The V end lost 8 bases, the J end lost 9 bases, and 22 bases lay between the germline ends. The CDR3 covers 13 residues. CDR3 DNA: TGTGCCGGGACCCCCGGGACACGGGAACGCTACACCTTC. The encoded protein is CAGTPGTRERYTF.

CDR3 DNA: TGTGCCAGCAGTTCCGGACAGGGGAGGGGGCATGGCTACACCTTC. The encoded protein is CASSSGQGRGHGYTF. The J gene is TRBJ1-2, the V gene TRBV28, with TRBD1 matching 9 bases. The V gene end was trimmed by 4 bases and the J gene end by 6 bases; junction bases not matched to a gene: 9. Germline V gene lookup returns CDR1 MDHEN and CDR2 SYDVKM. The CDR3 runs 15 residues.

The chain carries TRBV7-3 and TRBJ2-1, with 7 bases lining up with TRBD2. V shed 0 bases and J 7 bases; nucleotides not matched to a gene: 6. Germline V lookup: CDR1 SGHTA, CDR2 FQGTGA. This CDR3 comprises 15 residues. CDR3 amino acids: CASSLTGGLRNEQFF. The CDR3 bases are TGTGCCAGCAGCTTAACGGGAGGGCTTCGGAATGAGCAGTTCTTC.

The CDR3 region has the DNA TGCGCCAGCAGCCAAGATCTGACGGGAGGGCCTTCCTCTGGGGCCAACGTCCTGACTTTC. Its translation is CASSQDLTGGPSSGANVLTF. The rearrangement joins TRBV4-1 to TRBJ2-6; TRBD2 matches 8 bases. The CDR3 totals 20 residues. Per germline, CDR1 MGHRA and CDR2 YSYEKL. V gave up 0 bases and J gave up 0 bases; unmatched junction bases: 10.

CDR3 protein: CASSPTGQGSYEQYF. In DNA, the CDR3 is TGTGCCAGCAGTCCCACGGGACAGGGGTCCTACGAGCAGTACTTC. This rearrangement joins TRBV7-3 to TRBJ2-5; 10 bases agree with TRBD1. The DNA matches TRBJ2-7 better at its end, which makes the J call doubtful. The CDR3 loop spans 15 amino acids. The germline V gene encodes CDR1 SGHTA and CDR2 FQGTGA.

The chain links TRBV29-1 to TRBJ2-7, with 9 positions matching TRBD1. This CDR3 comprises 13 residues. Germline assignment: CDR1 SQVTM and CDR2 ANQGSEA. J was trimmed by 2 bases and V by 6 bases; bases with no gene match: 5. In DNA form, the CDR3 reads TGCAGCGTGGGACAGGGATCTACCTACGAGCAGTACTTC. Its translation: CSVGQGSTYEQYF.